A single sample gave rise to the 7 T cell receptor beta chains below, sequenced in a study of blood T cell repertoires in COVID-19. Clones were read by immunoSEQ multiplex PCR, and TCRdb kept only the in-frame ones, dropping some. The sample includes 52,000 or so clones, around 85% of them seen just once. Sample: peripheral blood. The source of these receptors is a human donor in a cohort sampled during active COVID-19.

This sequence joins TRBV5-1 and TRBJ2-1; possible D gene TRBD2, 6 bases. Germline-derived CDR1 and CDR2 are SGHRS and YFSETQ. With 3 bases removed from V and 0 bases from J, the gap between germline ends came to 13 bases. This CDR3 contains 16 residues. The DNA for the CDR3 is TGCGCCAGCAGCTCGGCGGGGTCCAGCTCCTACAATGAGCAGTTCTTC. Residues: CASSSAGSSSYNEQFF. The complete variable domain, with remaining parts taken from reference TRBV5-1 and TRBJ2-1, reads KAGVTQTPRYLIKTRGQQVTLSCSPISGHRSVSWYQQTPGQGLQFLFEYFSETQRNKGNFPGRFSGRQFSNSRSEMNVSTLELGDSALYLCASSSAGSSSYNEQFFGPGTRLTVL.

This clone showed up just once. The V and J genes are TRBV5-4 and TRBJ2-1, with TRBD2 matching over 9 bases. The junction had 6 bases not matched to a gene; V was cut back by 5 bases and J by 9 bases. The CDR3 runs 13 residues. CDR1 and CDR2 from the germline V gene are SGHNT and YYREEE (reference sequence). CDR3 coding DNA: TGTGCCAGCAGGCCCCGACTAGCGGTTGAGCAGTTCTTC. This translates into CASRPRLAVEQFF.

There are a few counts of this clone. The rearrangement joins TRBV29-1 to TRBJ2-7; 12 bases are shared with TRBD1. The V segment lost 6 bases and the J segment 5 bases; nucleotides outside the gene matches: 2. CDR1 and CDR2 (germline): SQVTM, ANQGSEA. The CDR3 has 12 residues. This CDR3 is CSVGTGGDEQYF. In DNA, the CDR3 is TGCAGCGTCGGGACAGGGGGCGACGAGCAGTACTTC.

Here the CDR3 reads CASSFNGTGVGYTEAFF. The DNA for the CDR3 is TGTGCCAGCAGCTTTAACGGGACAGGGGTCGGGTACACTGAAGCTTTCTTT. The chain links TRBV7-6 to TRBJ1-1; the match to TRBD1 covers 10 bases. CDR3 size: 17 residues. In germline, CDR1 is SGHVS, CDR2 FNYEAQ. J was trimmed by 3 bases and V by 3 bases; bases with no gene match: 10.

The J gene is TRBJ1-2, the V gene TRBV24-1, with a possible D match to TRBD1 (6 bases). Per the germline V gene, CDR1 is KGHDR and CDR2 is SFDVKD. This CDR3 spans 12 amino acids. Trimming shortened V by 5 bases and J by 7 bases, and 10 bases separated the two germline ends. In nucleotides, the CDR3 is TGTGCCACCAGTGGCAGGGGCGGTGGCTACACCTTC. Residues: CATSGRGGGYTF.

A single count supports this clone. The chain is built from TRBV27 and TRBJ1-1; 7 bases agree with TRBD1. The CDR3 contains 13 residues. The V gene's germline CDR1 is MNHEY and CDR2 SMNVEV (reference sequence). J lost 6 bases, V lost 5 bases, and 6 bases had no gene match. In DNA form, the CDR3 reads TGTGCCAGCAGTCATCAAGGGGGCTCTGAAGCTTTCTTT. Amino acid sequence: CASSHQGGSEAFF.

The V and J genes are TRBV27 and TRBJ1-1; D not certain. Trimming pared 5 bases from V and 1 base from J, leaving 8 bases between. The CDR3 runs to 13 residues. Germline V gene sequence: CDR1 MNHEY, CDR2 SMNVEV (reference sequence). This chain's CDR3 is CASSLIQNTEAFF. CDR3 nucleotide sequence: TGTGCCAGCAGTCTCATACAGAACACTGAAGCTTTCTTT.